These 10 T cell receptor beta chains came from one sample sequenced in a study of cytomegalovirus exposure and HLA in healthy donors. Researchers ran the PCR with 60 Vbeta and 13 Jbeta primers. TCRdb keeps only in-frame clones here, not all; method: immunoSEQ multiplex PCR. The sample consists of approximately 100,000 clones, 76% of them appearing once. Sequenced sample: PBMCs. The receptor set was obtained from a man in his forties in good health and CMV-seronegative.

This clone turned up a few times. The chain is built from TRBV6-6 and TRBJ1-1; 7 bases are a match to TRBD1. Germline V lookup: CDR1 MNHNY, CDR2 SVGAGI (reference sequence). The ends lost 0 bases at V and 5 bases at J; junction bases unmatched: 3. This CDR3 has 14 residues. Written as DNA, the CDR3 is TGTGCCAGCAGTTACTCCAGGGGGAATACTGAAGCTTTCTTT. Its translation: CASSYSRGNTEAFF.

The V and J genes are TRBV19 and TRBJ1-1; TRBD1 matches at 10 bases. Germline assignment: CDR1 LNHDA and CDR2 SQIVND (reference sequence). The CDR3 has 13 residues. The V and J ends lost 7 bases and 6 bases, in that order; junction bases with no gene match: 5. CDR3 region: CASTQDRGAEAFF. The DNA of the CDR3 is TGTGCCAGTACCCAGGACAGGGGGGCTGAAGCTTTCTTT.

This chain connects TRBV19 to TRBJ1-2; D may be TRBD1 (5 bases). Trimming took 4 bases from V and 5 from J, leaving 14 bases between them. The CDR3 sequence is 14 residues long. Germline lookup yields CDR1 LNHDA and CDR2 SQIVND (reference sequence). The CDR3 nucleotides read TGTGCCAGTAGTACCCGAGCAGGGATGTATGGCTACACCTTC. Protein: CASSTRAGMYGYTF. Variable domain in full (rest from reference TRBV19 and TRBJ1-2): DGGITQSPKYLFRKEGQNVTLSCEQNLNHDAMYWYRQDPGQGLRLIYYSQIVNDFQKGDIAEGYSVSREKKESFPLTVTSAQKNPTAFYLCASSTRAGMYGYTFGSGTRLTVV.

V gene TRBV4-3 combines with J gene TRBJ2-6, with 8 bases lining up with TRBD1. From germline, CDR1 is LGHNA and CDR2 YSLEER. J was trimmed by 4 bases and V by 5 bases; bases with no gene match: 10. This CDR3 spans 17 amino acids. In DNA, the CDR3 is TGCGCCAGCAGCAGCCAAGACAGGGGATCCGGGGCCAACGTCCTGACTTTC. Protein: CASSSQDRGSGANVLTF.

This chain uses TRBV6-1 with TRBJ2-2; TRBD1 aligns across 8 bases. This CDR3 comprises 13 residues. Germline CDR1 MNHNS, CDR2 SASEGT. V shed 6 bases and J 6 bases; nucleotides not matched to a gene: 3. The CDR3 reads CASRMTGAGELFF. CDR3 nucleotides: TGTGCCAGCAGAATGACAGGGGCCGGGGAGCTGTTTTTT.

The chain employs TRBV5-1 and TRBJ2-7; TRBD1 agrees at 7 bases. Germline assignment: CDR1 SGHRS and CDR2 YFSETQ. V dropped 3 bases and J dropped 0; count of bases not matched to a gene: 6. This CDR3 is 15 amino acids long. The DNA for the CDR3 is TGCGCCAGCAGCTCGACAGGGTCCTTCTCCTACGAGCAGTACTTC. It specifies CASSSTGSFSYEQYF.

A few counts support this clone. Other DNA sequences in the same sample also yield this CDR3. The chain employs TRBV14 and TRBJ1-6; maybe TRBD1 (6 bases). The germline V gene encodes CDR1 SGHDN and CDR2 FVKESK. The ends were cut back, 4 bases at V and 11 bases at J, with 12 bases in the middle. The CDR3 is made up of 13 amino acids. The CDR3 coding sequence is TGTGCCAGCAGCCGGACAGAATCCCCACCCCTCCACTTT. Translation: CASSRTESPPLHF.

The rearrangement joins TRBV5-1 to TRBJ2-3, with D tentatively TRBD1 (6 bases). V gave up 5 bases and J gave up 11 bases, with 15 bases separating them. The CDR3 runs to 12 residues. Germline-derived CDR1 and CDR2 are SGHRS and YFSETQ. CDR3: CASSQDTGKQYF. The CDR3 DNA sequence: TGCGCCAGCAGTCAAGATACAGGGAAGCAGTATTTT.

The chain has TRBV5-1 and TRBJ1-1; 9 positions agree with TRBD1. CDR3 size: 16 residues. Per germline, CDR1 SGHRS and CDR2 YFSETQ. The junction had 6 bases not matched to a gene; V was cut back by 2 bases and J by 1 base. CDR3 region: CASSLRQGVGNTEAFF. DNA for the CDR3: TGCGCCAGCAGCTTACGACAGGGGGTAGGGAACACTGAAGCTTTCTTT.

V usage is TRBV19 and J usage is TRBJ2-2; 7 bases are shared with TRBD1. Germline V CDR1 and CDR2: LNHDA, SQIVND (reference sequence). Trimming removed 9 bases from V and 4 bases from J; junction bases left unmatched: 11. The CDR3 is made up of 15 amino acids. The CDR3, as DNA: TGTGCCAGCCGGGACAGAACCTCGGGCACCGGGGAGCTGTTTTTT. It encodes CASRDRTSGTGELFF. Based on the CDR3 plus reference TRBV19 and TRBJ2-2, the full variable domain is DGGITQSPKYLFRKEGQNVTLSCEQNLNHDAMYWYRQDPGQGLRLIYYSQIVNDFQKGDIAEGYSVSREKKESFPLTVTSAQKNPTAFYLCASRDRTSGTGELFFGEGSRLTVL.